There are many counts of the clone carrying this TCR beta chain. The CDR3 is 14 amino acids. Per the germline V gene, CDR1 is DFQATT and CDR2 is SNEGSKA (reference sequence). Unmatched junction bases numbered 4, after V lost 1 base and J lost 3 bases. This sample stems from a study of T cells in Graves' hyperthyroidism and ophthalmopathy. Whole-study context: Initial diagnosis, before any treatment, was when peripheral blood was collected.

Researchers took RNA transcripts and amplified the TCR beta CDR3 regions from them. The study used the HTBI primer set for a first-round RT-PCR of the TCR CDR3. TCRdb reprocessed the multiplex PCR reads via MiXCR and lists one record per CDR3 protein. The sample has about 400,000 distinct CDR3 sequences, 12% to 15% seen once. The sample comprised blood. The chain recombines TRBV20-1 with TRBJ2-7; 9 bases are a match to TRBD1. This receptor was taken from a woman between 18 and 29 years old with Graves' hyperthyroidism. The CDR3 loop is CSARVEDRGYEQYF. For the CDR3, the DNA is TGCAGTGCTAGAGTCGAGGACAGGGGCTACGAGCAGTACTTC.